This entry lists 32 T cell receptor beta chains sequenced from one sample in a study of patients and donors after allogeneic stem cell transplantation. TCRdb re-called the RT-PCR reads with MiXCR, one entry per CDR3 protein. In the table there are about 31,000 distinct CDR3 sequences, around 7% of which are singletons. Material: blood, either unsorted or a sorted T cell fraction (not recorded which). The receptors originated from a human donor who was either an allogeneic HSCT recipient or a stem cell or donor lymphocyte infusion donor (not recorded which). It is not recorded whose cells these are; they may come from a transplant donor.

The J gene is TRBJ2-4, the V gene TRBV20-1; no clear D. Trimming stripped 2 bases from V and 5 bases from J, with 10 bases between. In germline, CDR1 is DFQATT, CDR2 SNEGSKA (reference sequence). The CDR3 length is 13 residues. The CDR3 bases are TGCAGTGCTAGACCCCCTCTCGAAAACATTCAGTACTTC. This gives the protein CSARPPLENIQYF.

This clonotype was counted many times. The chain recombines TRBV6-6 with TRBJ2-7; 11 bases match TRBD1. There are 14 residues in the CDR3. Germline trimming cut 3 bases from V and 6 bases from J; bases unmatched to any gene: 4. Germline assignment: CDR1 MNHNY and CDR2 SVGAGI (reference sequence). The DNA for the CDR3 is TGTGCCAGCAGTTATGGGACAGGGGGACGCGAGCAGTACTTC. Translation gives CASSYGTGGREQYF.

This clonotype has at least ten counts. J is TRBJ2-5 and V is TRBV7-9; 12 bases map to TRBD2. Trimming removed 6 bases from V and 5 bases from J; junction bases left unmatched: 7. CDR1 and CDR2 from the germline V gene are SEHNR and FQNEAQ (reference sequence). The CDR3 has 15 amino acids. CDR3 amino acids: CASSSTSGSTETQYF. CDR3 in DNA: TGTGCCAGCAGTTCGACTAGCGGGAGTACCGAGACCCAGTACTTC.

This clonotype was picked up many times. The rearrangement links TRBV11-3 to TRBJ2-5; 10 bases are a match to TRBD2. The CDR3 spans 15 residues. CDR1 and CDR2 (germline): SGHNT, YENEEA. Losses at the gene ends were 5 bases for V and 2 bases for J; bases not matched to a gene: 5. The CDR3, as DNA: TGTGCCAGCAGCCTCGGACTAGCGGAACAAGAGACCCAGTACTTC. Protein sequence: CASSLGLAEQETQYF.

This clonotype was counted ten times or more. The rearrangement uses TRBV4-3 and TRBJ2-5; a possible D gene is TRBD2 (6 bases). CDR1 LGHNA and CDR2 YSLEER come from the germline V gene. The CDR3 covers 15 residues. Deletions cut 0 bases from V and 3 bases from J, with 11 bases between. The CDR3 spells CASSQDGGKEETQYF. CDR3 DNA sequence: TGCGCCAGCAGCCAAGACGGGGGAAAGGAAGAGACCCAGTACTTC.

This clonotype was counted at least ten times. The genes are TRBV18 and TRBJ2-1, with 12 positions matching TRBD2. The CDR3 runs to 16 residues. J lost 10 bases, V lost 0 bases, and 7 bases had no gene match. The germline gives CDR1 KGHSH, CDR2 LQKENI. CDR3 sequence (DNA): TGTGCCAGCTCACCACCGTCTAGCGGGAGGGAGGTGGAGCAGTTCTTC. Translation: CASSPPSSGREVEQFF.

The table lists this clonotype with many counts. V is TRBV2 and J is TRBJ2-7; a possible D gene is TRBD2 (5 bases). CDR3 length equals 17 residues. Trimming took off 7 bases at V and 2 bases at J, with 24 bases between the two ends. Germline V gives CDR1 SNHLY, CDR2 FYNNEI. CDR3 in DNA: TGTGCCAGCACCTCACCGGAGGTGCCTAAACTGACCTACGAGCAGTACTTC. This translates into CASTSPEVPKLTYEQYF.

The rearrangement links TRBV12-3 or TRBV12-4 to TRBJ2-1; 10 bases are shared with TRBD2. This CDR3 is 15 amino acids long. V was clipped by 6 bases and J by 0 bases; unmatched bases: 2. The CDR3 is CASRLAGSSYNEQFF. Written as DNA, the CDR3 is TGTGCCAGCAGACTAGCGGGGAGCTCCTACAATGAGCAGTTCTTC.

The chain has TRBV9 and TRBJ1-2; 9 nucleotides align to TRBD1. The CDR3 runs 15 residues. The junction had 9 bases not matched to a gene; V was cut back by 6 bases and J by 3 bases. The germline gives CDR1 SGDLS, CDR2 YYNGEE. The CDR3 bases are TGTGCCAGCACCCCCCGGACAGGGGACCACTATGGCTACACCTTC. This sequence encodes CASTPRTGDHYGYTF.

This clonotype came up many times. This chain links TRBV2 with TRBJ2-5, with D uncertain. The V gene's germline CDR1 is SNHLY and CDR2 FYNNEI. The length of the CDR3 is 10 residues. V lost 5 bases and J lost 3, with 1 base in between. The DNA of the CDR3 is TGTGCCAGCAGTAAAGAGACCCAGTACTTC. Translating it yields CASSKETQYF.

The sample holds a few counts of this clonotype. V usage is TRBV20-1 and J usage is TRBJ1-1; D possibly corresponds to TRBD1 (5 bases). The V gene's germline CDR1 is DFQATT and CDR2 SNEGSKA (reference sequence). The CDR3 contains 13 residues. The CDR3 spells CRGEGAANTEAFF. The CDR3 bases are TGCAGGGGGGAAGGTGCAGCGAACACTGAAGCTTTCTTT.

This clonotype has a count of ten or more. The chain combines TRBV12-3 or TRBV12-4 with TRBJ1-1; D is uncertain. The length of the CDR3 is 12 residues. V lost 3 bases, J lost 4 bases, and 6 bases lay in between. The CDR3 region has the DNA TGTGCCAGCAGTTTTTGGGGCACTGAAGCTTTCTTT. It codes for CASSFWGTEAFF.

In its sample, this clonotype was seen many times. The chain employs TRBV28 and TRBJ1-1; D remains ambiguous. Germline V gene sequence: CDR1 MDHEN, CDR2 SYDVKM. Between the trimmed V and J ends, which lost 4 bases and 3 bases, there was a span of 18 bases. This CDR3 spans 16 amino acids. CDR3 nucleotides: TGTGCCAGCAGTTCCCCCCGATCTGCCGGGGACACTGAAGCTTTCTTT. This translates into CASSSPRSAGDTEAFF.

This clonotype came up many times. J is TRBJ1-6 and V is TRBV20-1; a weak D match, TRBD1 (6 bases). Germline V gives CDR1 DFQATT, CDR2 SNEGSKA (reference sequence). The V and J ends lost 6 bases and 7 bases respectively, with 19 bases between them. The CDR3 has 15 residues. The CDR3 nucleotides read TGCAGTGCAGAGGGCGGCAGGGGCACAAATTCACCCCTCCACTTT. It translates to CSAEGGRGTNSPLHF.

At least ten counts were recorded for this clonotype. The chain couples TRBV9 to TRBJ2-3; the match to TRBD2 covers 7 bases. Trimming at V came to 3 bases and at J to 6 bases, leaving 16 bases not matched to a gene. The CDR3 contains 17 residues. Per germline, CDR1 SGDLS and CDR2 YYNGEE. The CDR3 coding sequence is TGTGCCAGCAGCGCTTATTCGACTAGCTTGCGTTCGGATACGCAGTATTTT. Residues: CASSAYSTSLRSDTQYF.

This clonotype was seen many times. This chain links TRBV6-2 or TRBV6-3 with TRBJ1-2; no firm D call. Trimming removed 2 bases from V and 4 bases from J, with 14 bases in between. The CDR3 spans 15 residues. The germline CDR1 and CDR2 sequences are MNHEY and SVGEGT. The CDR3 loop is CASSYGIASVYGYTF. In nucleotides, the CDR3 is TGTGCCAGCAGTTACGGAATAGCCTCGGTCTATGGCTACACCTTC.

V usage is TRBV5-1 and J usage is TRBJ2-1; D may match TRBD1 or TRBD2 (5 bases each). This CDR3 is 14 amino acids long. Trimming took off 5 bases at V and 6 bases at J, with 15 bases between the two ends. Per the germline V gene, CDR1 is SGHRS and CDR2 is YFSETQ. CDR3 coding DNA: TGCGCCAGCAGTCTGGGACGACAGATCAATGAGCAGTTCTTC. Protein: CASSLGRQINEQFF.

Ten or more counts support this clonotype. The chain carries TRBV7-6 and TRBJ1-5; 8 bases are a match to TRBD1. The V segment lost 4 bases and the J segment 6 bases; nucleotides outside the gene matches: 8. In germline, CDR1 is SGHVS, CDR2 FNYEAQ. The CDR3 contains 15 residues. The CDR3 bases are TGTGCCAGCAGCTCTCGACAGGGGAAGGGTCAGCCCCAGCATTTT. Translating it yields CASSSRQGKGQPQHF. Supplemented by reference TRBV7-6 and TRBJ1-5, the full variable domain reads GAGVSQSPRYKVTKRGQDVALRCDPISGHVSLYWYRQALGQGPEFLTYFNYEAQQDKSGLPNDRFSAERPEGSISTLTIQRTEQRDSAMYRCASSSRQGKGQPQHFGDGTRLSIL.

The rearrangement links TRBV11-2 to TRBJ2-2, with 11 bases that match TRBD2. The V gene's germline CDR1 is SGHAT and CDR2 FQNNGV. The J segment lost 6 bases and the V segment lost 5 bases, leaving 5 bases of the junction unmatched. This CDR3 is 15 amino acids long. CDR3: CASSRTSGWSGELFF. In DNA form, the CDR3 reads TGTGCCAGCAGCCGGACTAGCGGGTGGTCCGGGGAGCTGTTTTTT.

V usage is TRBV28 and J usage is TRBJ2-3; 10 bases are a match to TRBD1. The CDR3 totals 15 residues. Germline V gene data show CDR1 as MDHEN and CDR2 as SYDVKM. The V segment lost 6 bases and the J segment 6 bases; nucleotides outside the gene matches: 9. In DNA, the CDR3 is TGTGCCAGCAGCAGAGACAGGGGGCGATGGGATACGCAGTATTTT. It specifies CASSRDRGRWDTQYF.

Many counts were recorded for this clonotype. This CDR3 is CASSTQGAQIGNEQFF. Written as DNA, the CDR3 is TGCGCCAGCAGCACACAGGGGGCGCAGATTGGGAATGAGCAGTTCTTC. The chain couples TRBV5-1 to TRBJ2-1, with 9 nucleotides matching TRBD1. The J segment lost 7 bases and the V segment lost 4 bases, leaving 12 bases of the junction unmatched. Germline lookup yields CDR1 SGHRS and CDR2 YFSETQ. The CDR3 sequence is 16 residues long.

This clonotype is medium-sized in the sample. The chain uses TRBV6-2 or TRBV6-3 and TRBJ1-1; 8 positions agree with TRBD1. The CDR3 has 14 residues. CDR1 and CDR2 from the germline V gene are MNHEY and SVGEGT. V gave up 4 bases and J gave up 7 bases; unmatched junction bases: 8. The CDR3 reads CASSSPDRGLEAFF. DNA for the CDR3: TGTGCCAGCAGTTCGCCCGACAGGGGCCTTGAAGCTTTCTTT.

This clonotype was found many times. This chain links TRBV2 with TRBJ1-2; D is undetermined. Trimming took 8 bases from V and 4 from J, leaving 14 bases between them. This CDR3 is 13 amino acids long. Germline loops: CDR1 SNHLY, CDR2 FYNNEI. The CDR3 region has the DNA TGTGCCAGCCAGAAGGACGGCACCTATGGCTACACCTTC. This codes for CASQKDGTYGYTF.

This clonotype was observed at least ten times. J is TRBJ1-4 and V is TRBV28, with 7 bases aligning to TRBD1. In germline, CDR1 is MDHEN, CDR2 SYDVKM. The V and J ends lost 7 bases and 2 bases, in that order; junction bases with no gene match: 1. This CDR3 is built from 13 residues. CDR3 in amino acids: CASKTGTNEKLFF. The CDR3 region has the DNA TGTGCCAGCAAGACAGGGACTAATGAAAAACTGTTTTTT. Looking up the rest from reference TRBV28 and TRBJ1-4 gives the full variable domain: DVKVTQSSRYLVKRTGEKVFLECVQDMDHENMFWYRQDPGLGLRLIYFSYDVKMKEKGDIPEGYSVSREKKERFSLILESASTNQTSMYLCASKTGTNEKLFFGSGTQLSVL.

This clonotype was found many times. The rearrangement uses TRBV20-1 and TRBJ1-1; D perhaps matches TRBD1 (5 bases). The V and J ends lost 1 base and 3 bases respectively, with 21 bases between them. This CDR3 has 17 residues. Germline-derived CDR1 and CDR2 are DFQATT and SNEGSKA (reference sequence). Here the CDR3 DNA reads TGCAGTGCTAGAGTCCCTATCGAGTCAGGGATGGACACTGAAGCTTTCTTT. Its translation is CSARVPIESGMDTEAFF.

In this sample, this clonotype turned up many times. The CDR3 nucleotides read TGCAGCGTTGAACGGCGGTCAGAGACCCAGTACTTC. Translating gives CSVERRSETQYF. This chain uses TRBV29-1 with TRBJ2-5; D ambiguous. CDR1 is SQVTM, CDR2 ANQGSEA, per germline. The CDR3 length is 12 residues. Between the trimmed V and J ends, which lost 2 bases and 4 bases, there was a span of 8 bases.

In its sample, this clonotype was seen many times. The chain couples TRBV5-1 to TRBJ2-2; 7 positions agree with TRBD1. J gave up 1 base and V 5 bases, and 5 bases lay outside the gene matches. CDR1 is SGHRS, CDR2 YFSETQ, per germline. This CDR3 has 15 amino acids. CDR3 nucleotide sequence: TGCGCCAGCAGGAGGACAGGCCTGAACACCGGGGAGCTGTTTTTT. Translated, it gives CASRRTGLNTGELFF.

A remark on this clonotype: A clone one base away is much larger, so this may be a read error. V and J are TRBV5-1 and TRBJ2-7, with D perhaps assigned TRBD1 or TRBD2 (5 bases each). The V gene lost 4 bases and the J gene lost 7 bases, with 15 bases spanning the gap. This CDR3 region has 13 residues. In germline, CDR1 is SGHRS, CDR2 YFSETQ. The chain's CDR3 is CASSTGPVREQYF. The DNA for the CDR3 is TGCGCCAGCAGCACGGGACCGGTGAGGGAGCAGTACTTC. Combining the CDR3 with reference TRBV5-1 and TRBJ2-7 gives the whole variable domain KAGVTQTPRYLIKTRGQQVTLSCSPISGHRSVSWYQQTPGQGLQFLFEYFSETQRNKGNFPGRFSGRQFSNSRSEMNVSTLELGDSALYLCASSTGPVREQYFGPGTRLTVT.

At least ten counts were recorded for this clonotype. The V and J genes are TRBV6-1 and TRBJ1-5; possibly TRBD1 for D (6 bases). The length of the CDR3 is 14 residues. Germline-derived CDR1 and CDR2 are MNHNS and SASEGT. V was cut by 7 bases and J by 3 bases, with 13 bases left in between. For the CDR3, the DNA is TGTGCCAGCAAGATGGACAGATACAATCAGCCCCAGCATTTT. This gives the protein CASKMDRYNQPQHF.

This clonotype was observed a handful of times. The chain has TRBV5-4 and TRBJ2-5, with unresolved D. The CDR3 loop spans 13 amino acids. The germline CDR1 and CDR2 sequences are SGHNT and YYREEE (reference sequence). Trimming cost V 1 base and J 5 bases, with 9 bases left between them. CDR3 coding DNA: TGTGCCAGCAGCTTGACGGGTTCGGAGACCCAGTACTTC. It codes for CASSLTGSETQYF.

This clonotype has at least ten counts. The rearrangement joins TRBV20-1 to TRBJ1-2, with 10 bases fitting TRBD1. CDR1 is DFQATT and CDR2 is SNEGSKA in the germline V gene (reference sequence). Trimming removed 5 bases from V and 0 bases from J; junction bases left unmatched: 0. The CDR3 has 13 residues. Here the CDR3 reads CSAGTGANYGYTF. In nucleotides, the CDR3 is TGCAGTGCTGGGACAGGGGCTAACTATGGCTACACCTTC.

The V call is TRBV18, the J call TRBJ1-2, with 11 bases fitting TRBD1. Germline loops: CDR1 KGHSH, CDR2 LQKENI. Germline trimming cut 3 bases from V and 6 bases from J; bases unmatched to any gene: 3. The CDR3 covers 14 residues. For the CDR3, the DNA is TGTGCCAGCTCACCCGGACAGGGGGCTGATGGCTACACCTTC. Protein product: CASSPGQGADGYTF.